This TCR beta chain was documented in a study of T-cell reconstitution after alpha-beta-depleted transplantation in children. Study-level results: At the one-year point after transplant, T-cell counts and TCRbeta diversity were found to come mostly from T cells that had been newly produced. Alpha-beta T cells about two months after transplant reportedly derived from several hundred expanded graft clones.

Unique molecular identifiers featured in how the TCRbeta library was prepared. Each CDR3 protein gets one entry after TCRdb re-called the PCR reads with MiXCR. The sample lists 500,000 or so distinct CDR3 sequences; about an eighth were seen once. This clonotype was detected only a few times. Its antigen is unidentified. The CDR3 covers 17 residues. CDR1 is SGHAT, CDR2 FQNNGV, per germline. Trimming cost V 2 bases and J 0 bases, with 14 bases left between them. The source was PBMCs, mostly from graft donor cells, collected 180 days after TCRalphabeta/CD19-depleted stem cell transplant. The TCR sequence derives from a female patient under 10 years old who had a stem cell transplant for aplastic anemia, so the T cells may come from the graft donor. V and J are TRBV11-2 and TRBJ1-3; D gene unclear. CDR3 protein: CASSLIVGPPSGNTIYF. The CDR3 bases are TGTGCCAGCAGCTTAATCGTCGGACCTCCCTCTGGAAACACCATATATTTT.